A single sample is the source of the 9 T cell receptor beta chains below, sequenced in a study of blood T cell repertoires in COVID-19. This table comes from immunoSEQ multiplex PCR, and its TCRdb copy is limited to in-frame clones, with some not included. The sample comprises 250,000 or so clones, 75% to 90% of which are singletons, and around 3% rests with the top ten. Source material: peripheral blood. The receptor set was obtained from a woman in her twenties or thirties with active or convalescent COVID-19.

The V call is TRBV2, the J call TRBJ2-7, with 8 nucleotides matching TRBD1. J lost 3 bases, V lost 2 bases, and 15 bases had no gene match. Germline V CDR1 and CDR2: SNHLY, FYNNEI. CDR3 size: 18 residues. The CDR3 is CASSERGTQGAEGYEQYF. CDR3 nucleotides: TGTGCCAGCAGTGAAAGGGGTACCCAGGGGGCGGAGGGCTACGAGCAGTACTTC.

The V gene is TRBV18, the J gene TRBJ1-2; 7 bases agree with TRBD1. CDR3 length: 15 amino acids. The ends lost 8 bases at V and 4 bases at J; junction bases unmatched: 13. Germline CDR1 KGHSH, CDR2 LQKENI. For the CDR3, the DNA is TGTGCCAGCCAGGAAGGGACAGATCTTTTCTATGGCTACACCTTC. Protein sequence: CASQEGTDLFYGYTF.

J is TRBJ1-1 and V is TRBV20-1; no reliable D call. V dropped 3 bases and J dropped 3 bases, with 23 bases sitting between them. CDR1 is DFQATT and CDR2 is SNEGSKA in the germline V gene (reference sequence). This CDR3 has 17 residues. CDR3 nucleotides: TGCAGTGCTAGTTCGGGAGGACTTCTCGGCGGGGACACTGAAGCTTTCTTT. Translation gives CSASSGGLLGGDTEAFF.

The chain recombines TRBV7-8 with TRBJ2-2; 7 positions agree with TRBD1. The junction had 6 bases not matched to a gene; V was cut back by 2 bases and J by 6 bases. Germline V gives CDR1 SGHVS, CDR2 FQNEAQ. This CDR3 has 15 residues. CDR3 sequence reads: CASSLKGALAGELFF. CDR3 DNA: TGTGCCAGCAGCTTAAAGGGGGCGCTGGCCGGGGAGCTGTTTTTT.

Comment on this clone: Other DNA sequences in this sample translate to the same CDR3. The gene calls are TRBV28 and TRBJ1-3, with D unclear. Germline assignment: CDR1 MDHEN and CDR2 SYDVKM. The CDR3 has 12 residues. V shed 3 bases and J shed 4 bases, with 4 bases lying between them. The DNA of the CDR3 is TGTGCCAGCAGTTTCAGGGGAAACACCATATATTTT. Protein product: CASSFRGNTIYF.

This clone has more than one count but fewer than ten. The chain is built from TRBV28 and TRBJ1-1; D is undetermined. Germline CDR1 is MDHEN and CDR2 is SYDVKM. Trimming left V 6 bases short and J 8 bases short, with 7 bases between. CDR3 length: 10 residues. Here the CDR3 DNA reads TGTGCCAGCAGAGGAGAGGAAGCTTTCTTT. As protein: CASRGEEAFF.

The chain links TRBV7-9 to TRBJ2-2; 7 nucleotides agree with TRBD2. CDR3 size: 17 residues. J lost 0 bases, V lost 5 bases, and 9 bases had no gene match. Germline-derived CDR1 and CDR2 are SEHNR and FQNEAQ (reference sequence). CDR3 residues: CASSPISGGSNTGELFF. In DNA, the CDR3 is TGTGCCAGCAGCCCAATCTCGGGGGGATCGAACACCGGGGAGCTGTTTTTT.

The V call is TRBV5-6, the J call TRBJ1-6; D call uncertain. Trimming cost V 6 bases and J 7 bases, with 8 bases left between them. The CDR3 runs 12 residues. CDR1 SGHDT and CDR2 YYEEEE come from the germline V gene. The CDR3 is CASTTGNSPLHF. The CDR3 nucleotides are TGTGCCAGCACAACGGGGAATTCACCCCTCCACTTT.

This clone was recorded once. This chain joins TRBV27 and TRBJ1-1; 9 bases are a match to TRBD1. Germline assignment: CDR1 MNHEY and CDR2 SMNVEV (reference sequence). J was trimmed by 3 bases and V by 5 bases; bases with no gene match: 7. The length of the CDR3 is 15 residues. CDR3 bases: TGTGCCAGCAGTCCATACCGGGACAGGGACACTGAAGCTTTCTTT. Protein sequence: CASSPYRDRDTEAFF.